This T cell receptor beta chain came from a study of blood T cell repertoires in COVID-19. Study-level information: Spain, Italy and the United States supplied samples that represented acute and convalescent COVID-19. T cells, B-cell-depleted T cells, or PBMCs provided the cDNA or gDNA that served as material.

Assay used: immunoSEQ multiplex PCR; TCRdb lists only in-frame clones, some missing. The data hold hundreds of thousands of clones, with roughly 82% observed a single time. Losses at the gene ends were 8 bases for V and 13 bases for J; bases not matched to a gene: 11. CDR1 is SEHNR, CDR2 FQNEAQ, per germline (reference sequence). The CDR3 is 14 residues long. The rearrangement links TRBV7-9 to TRBJ1-6; 10 nucleotides match TRBD1. The source material was peripheral blood. The clonotype comes from an elderly woman with COVID-19, enrolled during active disease. The CDR3 nucleotides are TGTGCCAGCTCCCCGGGACAGGGGACGTCCCCCCTCCACTTT. Translated, it gives CASSPGQGTSPLHF. The variable domain in full, with the rest retrieved from reference TRBV7-9 and TRBJ1-6, is DTGVSQNPRHKITKRGQNVTFRCDPISEHNRLYWYRQTLGQGPEFLTYFQNEAQLEKSRLLSDRFSAERPKGSFSTLEIQRTEQGDSAMYLCASSPGQGTSPLHFGNGTRLTVT.